This is a list of T cell receptor beta chains from one sample in a study of blood T cell repertoires in COVID-19. TCRdb's copy holds only in-frame clones and misses some; the assay was immunoSEQ multiplex PCR. Here the sample spans 35,000 to 45,000 clones, roughly nine tenths being singletons. The specimen sequenced was peripheral blood. Source of these receptors: a man aged 50 to 59 with active COVID-19. Both conserved end residues are part of each CDR3. The order of the fields is D gene, J gene, clone size, V gene, CDR3 protein, CDR3 DNA. The D gene is left open where the match is weak. Size is omitted from some rows. Given values are once, few, many or a class for expanded clones.

NA TRBJ1-1 NA TRBV28 CASSFGLGRAEAFF TGTGCCAGCAGTTTTGGTTTGGGTCGGGCTGAAGCTTTCTTT
NA TRBJ2-3 NA TRBV5-1 CASSLAGGVVADTQYF TGCGCCAGCAGCTTGGCCGGAGGGGTCGTTGCAGATACGCAGTATTTT
NA TRBJ2-7 NA TRBV30 CAWAPVRVDFGQYF TGTGCCTGGGCCCCGGTTCGCGTCGATTTCGGGCAGTACTTC
NA TRBJ2-1 NA TRBV9 CASSGGRGNYNEQFF TGTGCCAGCAGCGGGGGTCGCGGGAACTACAATGAGCAGTTCTTC
NA TRBJ2-3 NA TRBV5-1 CASSWGAMGVGTDTQYF TGCGCCAGCAGCTGGGGAGCGATGGGAGTGGGCACAGATACGCAGTATTTT
TRBD1 TRBJ2-7 NA TRBV6-5 CASSYSRTGIYEQYF TGTGCCAGCAGTTACTCCCGGACAGGGATCTACGAGCAGTACTTC
TRBD2 TRBJ2-7 NA TRBV25-1 CASSKGTSGSYEQYF TGTGCCAGCAGTAAAGGGACTAGTGGTTCCTACGAGCAGTACTTC
NA TRBJ2-3 NA TRBV18 CASSPGGKLDTQYF TGTGCCAGCTCACCGGGCGGGAAGTTAGATACGCAGTATTTT
NA TRBJ1-3 NA TRBV7-9 CASTLTGGPGNTIYF TGTGCCAGCACTTTAACGGGGGGGCCTGGAAACACCATATATTTT
NA TRBJ1-2 NA TRBV28 CASSEGDFSGTF TGTGCCAGCAGTGAAGGGGACTTCTCGGGCACCTTC
NA TRBJ2-2 NA TRBV10-1 CASSDPTMSWELFF TGCGCCAGCAGTGACCCAACTATGTCTTGGGAGCTGTTTTTT
NA TRBJ1-1 NA TRBV2 CASRVRGAGPEAFF TGTGCCAGCAGGGTTCGGGGTGCCGGCCCTGAAGCTTTCTTT
TRBD1 TRBJ2-7 NA TRBV28 CASSSLSLPRTGYYEQYF TGTGCCAGCAGCTCCCTGTCCCTCCCGAGGACAGGGTACTACGAGCAGTACTTC
TRBD1 TRBJ1-1 NA TRBV4-1 CASSQGQGRLEAFF TGCGCCAGCAGCCAAGGACAGGGCCGACTTGAAGCTTTCTTT
NA TRBJ1-5 few TRBV6-5 CASSYSQTDSRPQHF TGTGCCAGCAGTTACTCTCAAACCGACAGTAGGCCCCAGCATTTT
TRBD2 TRBJ2-1 NA TRBV15 CATSRVAGGPWNEQFF TGTGCCACCAGCAGAGTAGCGGGAGGGCCTTGGAATGAGCAGTTCTTC
NA TRBJ2-6 NA TRBV11-2 CASSLALGANVLTF TGTGCCAGCAGCTTAGCGTTGGGGGCCAACGTCCTGACTTTC
NA TRBJ2-5 NA TRBV24-1 CATSDNGGVRETQYF TGTGCCACCAGTGATAACGGGGGAGTTCGAGAGACCCAGTACTTC
NA TRBJ1-2 NA TRBV29-1 CSVSPTAGFYF TGCAGCGTCTCCCCGACAGCTGGTTTTTACTTC
TRBD2 TRBJ2-1 NA TRBV18 CASSPDRTSGRKSEQFF TGTGCCAGCTCACCCGACCGCACTAGCGGGAGAAAGAGTGAGCAGTTCTTC
TRBD1 TRBJ1-2 NA TRBV24-1 CATSDSTGGYGYTF TGTGCCACCAGTGATTCCACAGGGGGTTATGGCTACACCTTC
TRBD1 TRBJ2-4 NA TRBV9 CASSVEGQGLQYF TGTGCCAGCAGCGTAGAGGGACAGGGTCTCCAGTACTTC
NA TRBJ2-3 NA TRBV3-1/TRBV3-2 CASSQIGGRRTDTQYF TGTGCCAGCAGCCAAATTGGTGGGAGAAGGACAGATACGCAGTATTTT
TRBD2 TRBJ2-1 NA TRBV5-1 CATSQEEAGGPYEQFF TGCGCCACCAGCCAAGAAGAAGCGGGAGGGCCCTATGAGCAGTTCTTC
TRBD2 TRBJ2-1 NA TRBV6-1 CASSGTPGSGAWNEQFF TGTGCCAGCAGTGGAACGCCAGGCAGCGGGGCATGGAATGAGCAGTTCTTC
TRBD2 TRBJ2-2 NA TRBV5-4 CASSWGGPNTGELFF TGTGCCAGCAGCTGGGGGGGACCGAACACCGGGGAGCTGTTTTTT
NA TRBJ1-6 NA TRBV28 CASSTPAAGGSSYNSPLHF TGTGCCAGCAGTACCCCCGCGGCCGGTGGTAGCTCCTATAATTCACCCCTCCACTTT
TRBD2 TRBJ2-7 NA TRBV5-4 CASSLAGGEQYF TGTGCCAGCAGCCTGGCGGGGGGCGAGCAGTACTTC
TRBD1 TRBJ2-3 NA TRBV3-1/TRBV3-2 CASSQARGPDTQYF TGTGCCAGCAGCCAAGCGAGGGGGCCAGATACGCAGTATTTT
NA TRBJ2-2 once TRBV15 CATEEGQRNTGELFF TGTGCCACCGAGGAGGGACAGCGGAACACCGGGGAGCTGTTTTTT